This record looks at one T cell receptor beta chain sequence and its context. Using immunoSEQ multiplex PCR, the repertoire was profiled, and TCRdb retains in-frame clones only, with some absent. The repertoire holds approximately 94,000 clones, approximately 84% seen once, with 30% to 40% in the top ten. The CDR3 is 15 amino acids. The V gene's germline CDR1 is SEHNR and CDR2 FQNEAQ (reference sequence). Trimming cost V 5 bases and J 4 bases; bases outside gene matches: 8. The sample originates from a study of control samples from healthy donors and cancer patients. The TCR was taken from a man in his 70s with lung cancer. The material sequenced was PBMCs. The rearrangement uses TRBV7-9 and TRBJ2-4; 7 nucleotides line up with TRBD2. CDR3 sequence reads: CASSTSVWAKNIQYF. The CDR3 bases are TGTGCCAGCAGCACTAGCGTATGGGCTAAAAACATTCAGTACTTC.